Given below is one T cell receptor (beta chain) in context. Assay used: immunoSEQ multiplex PCR; TCRdb lists only in-frame clones, some missing. Among some 1.4 million clones listed, more than 95% were seen once. Trimming left V 0 bases short and J 0 bases short, with 15 bases between. This CDR3 comprises 18 residues. Germline values: CDR1 MNHNS, CDR2 SASEGT. This specimen comes from a study of shared clonotypes between healthy human individuals. The sequence came from a young man in good health. The sequencing input was naive CD4+ T cells sorted from blood. Subset denoted: CD45RA+ positively selected. V usage is TRBV6-1 and J usage is TRBJ1-3, with no clear D. The chain's CDR3 is CASSEAGLWTASGNTIYF. In DNA, the CDR3 is TGTGCCAGCAGTGAAGCTGGTTTATGGACGGCCTCTGGAAACACCATATATTTT.